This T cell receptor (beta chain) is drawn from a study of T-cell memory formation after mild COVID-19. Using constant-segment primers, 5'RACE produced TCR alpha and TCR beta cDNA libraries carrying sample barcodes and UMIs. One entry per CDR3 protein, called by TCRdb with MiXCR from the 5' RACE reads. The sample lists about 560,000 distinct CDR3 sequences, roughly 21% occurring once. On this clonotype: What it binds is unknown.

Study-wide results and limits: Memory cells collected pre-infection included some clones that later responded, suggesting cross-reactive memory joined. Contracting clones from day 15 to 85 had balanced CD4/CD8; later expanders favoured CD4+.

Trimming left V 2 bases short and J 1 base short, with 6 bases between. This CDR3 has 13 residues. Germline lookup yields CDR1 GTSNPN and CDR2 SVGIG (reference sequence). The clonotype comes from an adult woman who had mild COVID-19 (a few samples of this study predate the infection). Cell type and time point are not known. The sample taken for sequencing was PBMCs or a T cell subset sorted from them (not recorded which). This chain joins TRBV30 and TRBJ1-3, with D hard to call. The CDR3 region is CAWSPGSGNTIYF. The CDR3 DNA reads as TGTGCCTGGAGTCCCGGGTCTGGAAACACCATATATTTT.